The clone carrying this T cell receptor beta chain was recorded many times. These data are taken from a study of human T cells and chemical hapten exposure. With 3 bases removed from V and 8 bases from J, the gap between germline ends came to 15 bases. CDR1 and CDR2 from the germline V gene are DFQATT and SNEGSKA (reference sequence). The CDR3 contains 13 residues. Regarding time point: pre-sensitization, week 0. Stated treatment: therapeutic diphenylcyclopropenone sensitization with weekly scalp DPC. MiXCR, applied by TCRdb to the RACE reads, yields one record per CDR3 protein. The sample consists of approximately 77,000 distinct CDR3 sequences, around 15% of them appearing once.

V is TRBV20-1 and J is TRBJ2-3, with D hard to call. This receptor was obtained from a woman aged 45-60 years with alopecia areata. Some clones in this sample may be carry-over from other donors' samples. The sample consisted of whole blood, taken in connection with sensitization to the hapten diphenylcyclopropenone (DPC). DNA of the CDR3: TGCAGTGCTAGGGAAACTGGAATCGCTACGCAGTATTTT. Translating gives CSARETGIATQYF.